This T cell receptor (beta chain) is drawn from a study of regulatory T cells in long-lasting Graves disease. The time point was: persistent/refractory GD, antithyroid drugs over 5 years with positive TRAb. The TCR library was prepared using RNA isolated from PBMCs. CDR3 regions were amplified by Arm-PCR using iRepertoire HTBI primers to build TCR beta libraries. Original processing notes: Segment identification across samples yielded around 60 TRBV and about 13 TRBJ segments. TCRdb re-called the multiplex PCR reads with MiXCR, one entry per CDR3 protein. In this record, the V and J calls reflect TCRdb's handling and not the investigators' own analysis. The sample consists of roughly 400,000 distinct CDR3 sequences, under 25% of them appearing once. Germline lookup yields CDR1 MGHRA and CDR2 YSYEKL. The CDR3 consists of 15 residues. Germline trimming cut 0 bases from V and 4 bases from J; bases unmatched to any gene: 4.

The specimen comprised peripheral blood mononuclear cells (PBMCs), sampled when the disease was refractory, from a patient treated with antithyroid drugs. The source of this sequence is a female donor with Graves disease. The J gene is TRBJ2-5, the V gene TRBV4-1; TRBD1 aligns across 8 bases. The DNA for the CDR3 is TGCGCCAGCAGCCAAGACAGGGGGCAGCGAGAGACCCAGTACTTC. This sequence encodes CASSQDRGQRETQYF.